A selection of T cell receptor beta chains follows, all from one sample in a study of blood T cell repertoires in COVID-19. Only in-frame clones appear in the TCRdb table, and some are missing; sequencing was by immunoSEQ multiplex PCR. The profile shows nearly 350,000 clones, around 87% of them singletons. Sequenced material: peripheral blood. These receptors originate from a woman between 45 and 60 years old with COVID-19, enrolled during active disease. Each CDR3 is given with its conserved first and last residue. Fields, in order: V gene, J gene, clone size, D gene, CDR3 DNA, CDR3 protein. D genes are given only for firm matches. The listing skips clone size in some rows; elsewhere it reads once, few, many or a size class.

>TRBV5-6|TRBJ1-4|-|TRBD1
TGTGCCAGCAGCTTGGGACAGGGGCGGCCTAATGAAAAACTGTTTTTT
CASSLGQGRPNEKLFF
>TRBV18|TRBJ2-1|-|TRBD1
TGTGCCAGCTCAACGCCAGGGACAGGGCGGAATGAGCAGTTCTTC
CASSTPGTGRNEQFF
>TRBV19|TRBJ1-2|-|-
TGTGCCAGTAGTATAGATTGGCAGGGTAAGGGTGGCTACACCTTC
CASSIDWQGKGGYTF
>TRBV7-9|TRBJ2-7|-|TRBD2
TGTGCCAGCAGCTTGACTAGCGGGGTCGCCTACGAGCAGTACTTC
CASSLTSGVAYEQYF
>TRBV5-1|TRBJ2-7|once|-
TGCGCCAGCAGCTTGGACGTACGATCGCGGCAGGGAAGCGAGCAGTACTTC
CASSLDVRSRQGSEQYF
>TRBV9|TRBJ2-7|-|TRBD1
TGTGCCAGCAGCGCACCGGGACAGGGGGCCTACGAGCAGTACTTC
CASSAPGQGAYEQYF
>TRBV11-2|TRBJ1-1|-|TRBD1
TGTGCCAGCAGCCCACACGTCGGACAGGGGGCCACTGAAGCTTTCTTT
CASSPHVGQGATEAFF
>TRBV6-6|TRBJ2-3|once|-
TGTGCCAGCAGTTATTCGGGGGGCACAGATACGCAGTATTTT
CASSYSGGTDTQYF
>TRBV18|TRBJ1-5|-|TRBD1
TGTGCCAGCTCACCCAAACAGGGGTTGTACCAGCCCCAGCATTTT
CASSPKQGLYQPQHF
>TRBV7-9|TRBJ2-1|few|-
TGTGCCAGCAGCTCCCTGACTAGCTACAATGAGCAGTTCTTC
CASSSLTSYNEQFF
>TRBV5-1|TRBJ1-6|-|TRBD1
TGCGCCAGCAGCTTTACAGGGGGCGTCTATAATTCACCCCTCCACTTT
CASSFTGGVYNSPLHF
>TRBV14|TRBJ2-7|-|-
TGTGCCAGCAGCCAATTAACAGGGATCCACGAGCAGTACTTC
CASSQLTGIHEQYF
>TRBV7-9|TRBJ1-2|-|-
TGTGCCAGCAGCCCCAGTGACAAGTCCTATGGCTACACCTTC
CASSPSDKSYGYTF
>TRBV2|TRBJ2-1|-|TRBD2
TGTGCCAGCAAGCGGGAACCCTACAATGAGCAGTTCTTC
CASKREPYNEQFF
>TRBV30|TRBJ2-2|-|-
TGTGCCTGGAAAGGTAGAGGGTGGCTCTCCGGGGAGCTGTTTTTT
CAWKGRGWLSGELFF
>TRBV3-1/TRBV3-2|TRBJ2-5|-|-
TGTGCCAGCAGCCAAGGACTGCAAGAGACCCAGTACTTC
CASSQGLQETQYF
>TRBV2|TRBJ2-5|-|TRBD2
TGTGCCAGCAGTGAATTAGCGGGGGAAAGGGGGACCCAGTACTTC
CASSELAGERGTQYF
>TRBV5-6|TRBJ2-3|-|-
TGTGCCAGCAGCTTGTTTCGAGGGCCTGTTGTGACAGATACGCAGTATTTT
CASSLFRGPVVTDTQYF
>TRBV24-1|TRBJ2-7|-|TRBD2
TGTGCCACCAGTGACCCGGCCGGGACTAGCAGCTACGAGCAGTACTTC
CATSDPAGTSSYEQYF
>TRBV6-6|TRBJ2-3|-|TRBD2
TGTGCCAGCAGTCGCCTCCGGGGGCTAGCGGGAGTGGGTGATACGCAGTATTTT
CASSRLRGLAGVGDTQYF
>TRBV7-8|TRBJ2-3|-|-
TGTGCCAGCAGCTTATACGAATTTGCTAGCGGCACAGATACGCAGTATTTT
CASSLYEFASGTDTQYF
>TRBV3-1/TRBV3-2|TRBJ2-1|-|-
TGTGCCAGCAGCCAAGATGGACTTAGCTCCTACAATGAGCAGTTCTTC
CASSQDGLSSYNEQFF
>TRBV18|TRBJ2-3|-|-
TGTGCCAGCTCACCCGGTCAGGGTAACACAGATACGCAGTATTTT
CASSPGQGNTDTQYF
>TRBV4-3|TRBJ1-1|-|-
TGCGCCAGCAGCCAAGGCAGGGGCACTGAAGCTTTCTTT
CASSQGRGTEAFF
>TRBV7-8|TRBJ2-1|-|TRBD1
TGTGCCAGCAGCCACGGGACAGAAAGAGGGTACAATGAGCAGTTCTTC
CASSHGTERGYNEQFF
>TRBV30|TRBJ2-5|-|TRBD2
TGTGCCTGGAGACCGGGACTAGCGGGATTCCAAGAGACCCAGTACTTC
CAWRPGLAGFQETQYF
>TRBV30|TRBJ2-5|-|-
TGTGCCTTTGACCGGGGTTTGACCCAGTACTTC
CAFDRGLTQYF
>TRBV5-6|TRBJ1-6|-|TRBD1
TGTGCCAGCAGACGGGGACAGGGAGGTCGGCCCCTCCACTTT
CASRRGQGGRPLHF
>TRBV5-1|TRBJ1-5|-|-
TGCGCCAGCAGCGTTTCGGGGGGTCAGCCCCAGCATTTT
CASSVSGGQPQHF
>TRBV29-1|TRBJ2-7|-|TRBD2
TGCAGCGTGACTAGCGGAAACTACGAGCAGTACTTC
CSVTSGNYEQYF
>TRBV7-9|TRBJ2-7|-|-
TGTGCCAGCAGCTTAGTCAGGGGGGCGATGGGCGAGCAGTACTTC
CASSLVRGAMGEQYF
>TRBV30|TRBJ1-1|-|-
TGTGCCTGGAGTGTAGGGAGGGAATGGGGGACTGAAGCTTTCTTT
CAWSVGREWGTEAFF
>TRBV3-1/TRBV3-2|TRBJ1-1|-|-
TGTGCCAGCAGCCAAGACGGGTGGAACACTGAAGCTTTCTTT
CASSQDGWNTEAFF
>TRBV9|TRBJ2-3|few|-
TGTGCCAGCAGCTTTACCGAACCGGGACTCACACCAGATACGCAGTATTTT
CASSFTEPGLTPDTQYF
>TRBV19|TRBJ1-3|-|TRBD1
TGTGCCAGTTCCTATAACACGGACAGGTCGTCCTCTGGAAACACCATATATTTT
CASSYNTDRSSSGNTIYF
>TRBV4-3|TRBJ2-5|-|-
TGCGCCAGCAGCCAAGATACAGGCATTTTAGAGACCCAGTACTTC
CASSQDTGILETQYF
>TRBV11-2|TRBJ2-3|-|-
TGTGCCAGCAGCCCACCGGGGGACGGGGACTCTAGCACAGATACGCAGTATTTT
CASSPPGDGDSSTDTQYF